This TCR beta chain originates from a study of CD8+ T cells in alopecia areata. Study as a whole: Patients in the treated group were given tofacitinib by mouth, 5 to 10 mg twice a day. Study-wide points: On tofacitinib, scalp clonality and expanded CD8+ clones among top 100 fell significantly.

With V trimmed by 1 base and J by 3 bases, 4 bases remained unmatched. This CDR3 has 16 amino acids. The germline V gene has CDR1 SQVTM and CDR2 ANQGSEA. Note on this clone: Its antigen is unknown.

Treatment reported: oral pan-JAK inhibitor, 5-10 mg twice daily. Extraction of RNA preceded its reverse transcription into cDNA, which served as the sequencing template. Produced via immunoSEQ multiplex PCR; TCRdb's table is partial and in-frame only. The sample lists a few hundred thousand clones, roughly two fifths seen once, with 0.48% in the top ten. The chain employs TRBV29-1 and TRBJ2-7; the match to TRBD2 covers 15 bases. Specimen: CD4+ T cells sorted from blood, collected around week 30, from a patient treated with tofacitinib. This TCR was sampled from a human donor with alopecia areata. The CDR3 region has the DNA TGCAGCGTTGAAGTGCAGGGACTAGCGGGGGGCTACGAGCAGTACTTC. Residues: CSVEVQGLAGGYEQYF.